This T cell receptor beta chain was found in a study of cytomegalovirus exposure and HLA in healthy donors. Study results and caveats: Reported performance of the classifier showed diagnosis of cytomegalovirus status with high specificity and sensitivity. Most observed TCR sequences were rare, whereas some public TCRs were detected in many donors. Listed as cytomegalovirus-associated were 150 or so TCR beta chains.

Primers: 60 Vbeta forward and 13 Jbeta reverse. Clones were read by immunoSEQ multiplex PCR, and TCRdb kept only the in-frame ones, dropping some. This table holds approximately 100,000 clones, more than 75% found once. The CDR3 covers 17 residues. Germline CDR1 and CDR2: SGDLS and YYNGEE. Trimming took 4 bases from V and 6 from J; bases not matched to a gene: 10. Of note for this clone: Its antigen is currently unknown.

The source is a woman aged 40 to 50 in good health and CMV-seronegative. Source material: PBMCs. The chain has TRBV9 and TRBJ2-3; TRBD2 agrees at 14 bases. In DNA form, the CDR3 reads TGTGCCAGCAGCCCTTGGACTAGCGGGGGGACCCTGGATACGCAGTATTTT. Translation: CASSPWTSGGTLDTQYF.